These 27 T cell receptor beta chains share one sample of origin, sequenced in a study of blood T cells in healthy people across ages. Combining a sample-barcoded 5' primer with a J-beta primer mix, a second PCR ran for 7 to 11 cycles. Using its own MiXCR run on the 5' RACE reads, TCRdb lists one record per CDR3 protein. Here the sample spans 750,000 to 950,000 distinct CDR3 sequences, roughly 25% being singletons. These data were likewise used in another study, on T cells of mothers and their children.

The sample taken for sequencing was blood. The receptors come from a boy aged 10-17 years in good health.

This clonotype has just one count. The J gene is TRBJ2-2, the V gene TRBV24-1; tentative D call: TRBD2 (6 bases). Trimming cost V 4 bases and J 7 bases, with 15 bases left between them. Germline CDR1 is KGHDR and CDR2 is SFDVKD. The CDR3 spans 15 residues. CDR3 nucleotides: TGTGCCACCAGTGACCCTTCTAGCGTCGACGGGGAGCTGTTTTTT. Amino acids: CATSDPSSVDGELFF.

The chain recombines TRBV6-5 with TRBJ2-5, with TRBD2 as a possible D gene (6 bases). The germline gives CDR1 MNHEY, CDR2 SVGAGI. Trimming removed 5 bases from V and 5 bases from J, with 15 bases in between. The CDR3 is 14 residues long. The CDR3: CASSTLGREETQYF. CDR3 DNA: TGTGCCAGCAGTACCCTCGGACGGGAGGAGACCCAGTACTTC.

This clonotype was observed a few times. One end of the junction does not line up with germline, which may come from a read error. The V call is TRBV7-9, the J call TRBJ2-7, with 8 bases identical to TRBD1. Germline assignment: CDR1 SEHNR and CDR2 FQNEAQ (reference sequence). This CDR3 is built from 11 residues. For the CDR3, the DNA is TGTGCCAGCAGCCAGGGACAGGAACAGCACTTC. It is translated as CASSQGQEQHF.

As for this clonotype: A read error may account for a junction end that differs from germline. The genes are TRBV3-1 and TRBJ1-1; 11 nucleotides agree with TRBD1. The germline CDR1 and CDR2 sequences are LGHDT and YNNKEL (reference sequence). This CDR3 contains 13 residues. The CDR3 DNA sequence: TGTGCCAGCAGCCAAGATCGGTGGGACAGGGGGATCTTT. It specifies CASSQDRWDRGIF.

The chain combines TRBV3-1 with TRBJ1-1; tentative D call: TRBD1 (5 bases). The CDR3 totals 12 residues. Germline CDR1 reads LGHDT; CDR2 reads YNNKEL (reference sequence). V was cut by 7 bases and J by 9 bases, with 15 bases left in between. The chain's CDR3 is CASTFTGRQAFF. CDR3 bases: TGTGCCAGCACTTTTACGGGACGGCAAGCTTTCTTT.

This clonotype was observed a handful of times. The J gene is TRBJ1-4, the V gene TRBV5-1, with TRBD1 matching over 8 bases. V gave up 4 bases and J gave up 4 bases; unmatched junction bases: 6. This CDR3 spans 15 amino acids. Looked up from germline, CDR1 is SGHRS and CDR2 is YFSETQ. The CDR3 spells CASSATGVLNEKLFF. CDR3 nucleotides: TGCGCCAGCAGCGCGACAGGGGTACTTAATGAAAAACTGTTTTTT.

This chain uses TRBV20-1 with TRBJ1-6, with D unresolved. There are 15 residues in the CDR3. The V gene's germline CDR1 is DFQATT and CDR2 SNEGSKA (reference sequence). V lost 2 bases, J lost 0 bases, and 8 bases lay in between. The CDR3 nucleotides read TGCAGTGCTAGAACATCGAGCTCCTATAATTCACCCCTCCACTTT. It encodes CSARTSSSYNSPLHF.

The chain has TRBV7-6 and TRBJ2-5, with D uncertain. The DNA end is more similar to TRBJ2-7, so the J call may be wrong. The CDR3 length is 15 residues. Germline values: CDR1 SGHVS, CDR2 FNYEAQ. The CDR3 loop reads CASSFDGRASNEQYF. In DNA form, the CDR3 reads TGTGCCAGCAGCTTCGACGGTCGGGCCAGCAACGAGCAGTACTTC.

This sequence joins TRBV11-1 and TRBJ2-1, with TRBD2 as a possible D gene (5 bases). Germline CDR1 and CDR2: SGHAT and FQDESV (reference sequence). Trimming stripped 2 bases from V and 12 bases from J, with 11 bases between. The CDR3 covers 12 residues. In nucleotides, the CDR3 is TGTGCCAGCAGCTTAAATTCGGGGTCGCAGTTCTTC. It yields the protein CASSLNSGSQFF.

This clonotype showed up just a few times. This chain joins TRBV2 and TRBJ1-1, with D maybe TRBD1 (5 bases). The germline CDR1 and CDR2 sequences are SNHLY and FYNNEI. This CDR3 has 15 amino acids. Trimming left V 6 bases short and J 1 base short, with 15 bases between. The chain's CDR3 is CASSLYRGQNTEAFF. CDR3 bases: TGTGCCAGCAGCCTCTACCGTGGACAGAACACTGAAGCTTTCTTT.

The V call is TRBV3-1, the J call TRBJ2-7; tentative D call: TRBD2 (6 bases). The CDR3 is 14 amino acids. V was clipped by 3 bases and J by 6 bases, with 15 bases between them. Germline V gene data show CDR1 as LGHDT and CDR2 as YNNKEL (reference sequence). The CDR3 DNA reads TGTGCCAGCAGCCACTGGGAGGAGGGACGCGAGCAGTACTTC. Translation: CASSHWEEGREQYF.

This clonotype has more than one count but fewer than ten. The chain carries TRBV29-1 and TRBJ1-2; 7 nucleotides line up with TRBD1. Germline assignment: CDR1 SQVTM and CDR2 ANQGSEA. CDR3 length: 15 residues. The ends lost 7 bases at V and 0 bases at J; junction bases unmatched: 11. The CDR3 DNA sequence: TGCAGCGCCAATCACCGGGACAGAACTAACTATGGCTACACCTTC. This sequence encodes CSANHRDRTNYGYTF.

DNA for the CDR3: TGTGCCAGCGCGGGGGCACTCGGGGGCGGGGAGCTGTTTTTT. It codes for CASAGALGGGELFF. The chain has TRBV2 and TRBJ2-2; D is perhaps TRBD2 (7 bases). The CDR3 covers 14 residues. Germline loops: CDR1 SNHLY, CDR2 FYNNEI. V was shortened by 8 bases and J by 7 bases, with 17 bases between the two germline ends.

J is TRBJ2-5 and V is TRBV7-2; TRBD2 matches 8 bases. The better agreement between TRBJ2-1 and the DNA end casts doubt on the J call. From germline, CDR1 is SGHTA and CDR2 FQGNSA. The CDR3 extends over 15 amino acids. The CDR3 coding sequence is TGTGCCAGCAGCCTCCCGGGACTAGGCAGGGATGAGCAGTTCTTC. Amino acids: CASSLPGLGRDEQFF.

J is TRBJ2-5 and V is TRBV5-1; no clear D. Trimming stripped 2 bases from V and 5 bases from J, with 16 bases between. Germline CDR1 SGHRS, CDR2 YFSETQ. This CDR3 contains 15 residues. CDR3 in amino acids: CASSFGPGKDETQYF. Written as DNA, the CDR3 is TGCGCCAGCAGCTTCGGACCTGGGAAGGACGAGACCCAGTACTTC.

This clonotype was detected only a few times. The chain is built from TRBV4-2 and TRBJ1-4; D call uncertain. The V end was cut by 4 bases, the J end by 6 bases, with 12 bases between. CDR1 is LGHNA and CDR2 is YNFKEQ in the germline V gene. The CDR3 totals 14 residues. As DNA, the CDR3 is TGTGCCAGCAGCCGCCTCCGGGCCGATGAAAAACTGTTTTTT. It yields the protein CASSRLRADEKLFF.

Only a few counts were recorded for this clonotype. The chain links TRBV5-1 to TRBJ2-7, with 11 bases matching TRBD2. This CDR3 has 14 amino acids. The germline CDR1 and CDR2 sequences are SGHRS and YFSETQ. The ends lost 4 bases at V and 4 bases at J; junction bases unmatched: 4. As DNA, the CDR3 is TGCGCCAGCAGCGAGACTAGCGGGGTTTACGAGCAGTACTTC. Translation gives CASSETSGVYEQYF. The complete variable domain, with remaining parts taken from reference TRBV5-1 and TRBJ2-7, reads KAGVTQTPRYLIKTRGQQVTLSCSPISGHRSVSWYQQTPGQGLQFLFEYFSETQRNKGNFPGRFSGRQFSNSRSEMNVSTLELGDSALYLCASSETSGVYEQYFGPGTRLTVT.

The chain links TRBV29-1 to TRBJ2-3, with D possibly being TRBD1 (6 bases). The CDR3 contains 12 residues. Germline V CDR1 and CDR2: SQVTM, ANQGSEA. V lost 7 bases and J lost 4, with 12 bases in between. The DNA of the CDR3 is TGCAGCGCGCATACAGGGTCAGATACGCAGTATTTT. Its translation: CSAHTGSDTQYF.

In this sample, this clonotype turned up a few times. The J gene is TRBJ2-1, the V gene TRBV2, with D possibly being TRBD2 (6 bases). Near its end, the DNA agrees better with TRBJ2-5, so the J call may be wrong. Germline V gives CDR1 SNHLY, CDR2 FYNNEI. CDR3 length: 14 amino acids. The CDR3, as DNA: TGTGCCAGCAGTGACGGGGACTCCCAAGAGACCCAGTACTTC. It codes for CASSDGDSQETQYF.

CDR3 region: CASSESQGRKEAFF. The CDR3 DNA reads as TGTGCCAGCAGTGAATCGCAGGGGCGCAAGGAAGCTTTCTTT. This chain connects TRBV25-1 to TRBJ1-1; possible D gene TRBD1, 6 bases. Germline CDR1 is MGHDK and CDR2 is SYGVNS. V dropped 1 base and J dropped 8 bases, with 14 bases sitting between them. This CDR3 comprises 14 residues.

The chain combines TRBV12-5 with TRBJ2-5; weak D call: TRBD2 (7 bases). The J call may be mistaken, given a closer DNA end match to TRBJ2-1. The CDR3 spans 13 residues. Germline-derived CDR1 and CDR2 are LGHNT and FRNRAP. In nucleotides, the CDR3 is TGTGCTGGGGGGGGCCGAAACTACAATGAGCAGTTCTTC. Protein sequence: CAGGGRNYNEQFF.

This clonotype was seen repeatedly, ten times or more. The rearrangement uses TRBV20-1 and TRBJ1-1, with D tentatively TRBD1 (5 bases). In germline, CDR1 is DFQATT, CDR2 SNEGSKA (reference sequence). With 6 bases removed from V and 0 bases from J, the gap between germline ends came to 14 bases. The CDR3 is 14 residues long. The CDR3 sequence is CSAHGGDMNTEAFF. CDR3 sequence (DNA): TGCAGTGCCCACGGAGGGGATATGAACACTGAAGCTTTCTTT.

The chain couples TRBV7-6 to TRBJ2-1; unclear D gene. This CDR3 is 16 amino acids long. Trimming removed 5 bases at V and 0 bases at J, with 14 bases between. Germline V CDR1 and CDR2: SGHVS, FNYEAQ. The CDR3 region is CASSPTAESSYNEQFF. CDR3 bases: TGTGCCAGCAGCCCCACGGCGGAGAGCTCCTACAATGAGCAGTTCTTC.

This clonotype has more than one count but fewer than ten. The gene calls are TRBV27 and TRBJ2-3; the match to TRBD1 covers 10 bases. V was pared by 6 bases and J by 3 bases, with 3 bases of the junction left unmatched. The CDR3 covers 14 residues. Germline lookup yields CDR1 MNHEY and CDR2 SMNVEV (reference sequence). CDR3 sequence reads: CASRGDRGTDTQYF. CDR3 in DNA: TGTGCCAGCAGAGGGGACAGGGGAACAGATACGCAGTATTTT.

The chain carries TRBV25-1 and TRBJ2-5; D gene ambiguous. With 6 bases removed from V and 5 bases from J, the gap between germline ends came to 13 bases. The CDR3 runs to 13 residues. Germline V gives CDR1 MGHDK, CDR2 SYGVNS. The chain's CDR3 is CASSQPSPETQYF. The CDR3 DNA follows: TGTGCCAGCAGCCAACCCAGCCCCGAGACCCAGTACTTC.

The rearrangement links TRBV29-1 to TRBJ2-3; the D gene is possibly TRBD1 (5 bases). V was pared by 7 bases and J by 9 bases, with 11 bases between. The CDR3 has 10 residues. Germline-derived CDR1 and CDR2 are SQVTM and ANQGSEA. The CDR3 protein is CSAVWGTQYF. Here the CDR3 DNA reads TGCAGCGCCGTCTGGGGCACGCAGTATTTT.

This clonotype was detected a few times. V usage is TRBV9 and J usage is TRBJ2-5; TRBD2 aligns across 11 bases. Germline lookup yields CDR1 SGDLS and CDR2 YYNGEE. Trimming at V came to 0 bases and at J to 4 bases, leaving 2 bases not matched to a gene. The CDR3 covers 15 residues. CDR3 nucleotides: TGTGCCAGCAGCGTAGTAGCGGGGGGGCCAGAGACCCAGTACTTC. It yields the protein CASSVVAGGPETQYF.